These 9 T cell receptor beta chains originate from one sample sequenced in a study of blood T cell repertoires in COVID-19. Data came from immunoSEQ multiplex PCR; TCRdb stores just in-frame clones and leaves some out. The data contain under 170,000 clones, roughly 90% of them singletons. The sample comprised peripheral blood. The receptors were sampled from an older woman with active or convalescent COVID-19.

The V call is TRBV9, the J call TRBJ1-3, with a weak D call TRBD1 (5 bases). The CDR3 is 17 amino acids. Germline CDR1 SGDLS, CDR2 YYNGEE. V was trimmed by 4 bases and J by 7 bases, leaving 24 bases between them. CDR3 in DNA: TGTGCCAGCAGCCCCGGGGGAGGGACGTTTGAGTGGAACACCATATATTTT. Residues: CASSPGGGTFEWNTIYF.

The chain recombines TRBV5-1 with TRBJ2-2; D gene ambiguous. Germline V gene lookup returns CDR1 SGHRS and CDR2 YFSETQ. There are 14 residues in the CDR3. V shed 0 bases and J shed 4 bases, with 7 bases lying between them. CDR3 nucleotides: TGCGCCAGCAGCTTGGTTTCCGTCACCGGGGAGCTGTTTTTT. As protein: CASSLVSVTGELFF.

The rearrangement joins TRBV5-1 to TRBJ2-5; D possibly corresponds to TRBD1 (5 bases). V was pared by 0 bases and J by 4 bases, with 10 bases between. CDR3 length equals 14 residues. The V gene's germline CDR1 is SGHRS and CDR2 YFSETQ. The CDR3 nucleotides read TGCGCCAGCAGCTTGGATGGGGCCTCAGAGACCCAGTACTTC. Protein: CASSLDGASETQYF.

The rearrangement joins TRBV19 to TRBJ1-1; TRBD1 aligns across 9 bases. The germline V gene has CDR1 LNHDA and CDR2 SQIVND (reference sequence). Trimming removed 6 bases from V and 6 bases from J; junction bases left unmatched: 2. There are 12 residues in the CDR3. CDR3 DNA: TGTGCCAGTAGCCGACAGGGGGCTGAAGCTTTCTTT. Its protein is CASSRQGAEAFF.

V and J are TRBV4-3 and TRBJ2-3; 7 bases agree with TRBD1. Germline CDR1 LGHNA, CDR2 YSLEER. This CDR3 is 14 amino acids long. With 3 bases clipped from V and 1 base from J, the junction kept 1 base outside the gene matches. The CDR3 loop is CASSQGTGTDTQYF. DNA of the CDR3: TGCGCCAGCAGCCAGGGGACAGGCACAGATACGCAGTATTTT.

This clone was counted only a few times. V gene TRBV5-6 combines with J gene TRBJ1-1, with TRBD1 matching over 8 bases. With V trimmed by 3 bases and J by 2 bases, 3 bases remained unmatched. Germline lookup yields CDR1 SGHDT and CDR2 YYEEEE. The CDR3 runs to 14 residues. CDR3 DNA sequence: TGTGCCAGCAGCTGGCAGGGGGCCAACACTGAAGCTTTCTTT. Its protein is CASSWQGANTEAFF.

The V gene is TRBV13, the J gene TRBJ2-1, with a possible D match to TRBD2 (6 bases). The CDR3 spans 21 residues. CDR1 and CDR2 (germline): PRHDT, FYEKMQ (reference sequence). Trimming left V 5 bases short and J 0 bases short, with 29 bases between. The CDR3 loop reads CASSPKAYLGRPGDSYNEQFF. For the CDR3, the DNA is TGTGCCAGCAGCCCGAAGGCCTACCTCGGGCGGCCGGGGGACTCCTACAATGAGCAGTTCTTC.

The chain is built from TRBV30 and TRBJ1-2, with D tentatively TRBD1 (6 bases). Trimming took off 7 bases at V and 4 bases at J, with 16 bases between the two ends. In germline, CDR1 is GTSNPN, CDR2 SVGIG (reference sequence). This CDR3 has 13 residues. The CDR3: CASQDGQSYGYTF. The CDR3 nucleotides are TGTGCCTCTCAGGACGGACAGAGCTATGGCTACACCTTC.

This clone was observed a handful of times. This sequence joins TRBV18 and TRBJ1-2, with 9 bases fitting TRBD1. The germline V gene has CDR1 KGHSH and CDR2 LQKENI. The CDR3 runs 14 residues. Losses at the gene ends were 3 bases for V and 1 base for J; bases not matched to a gene: 0. CDR3 sequence: CASSPTGGNYGYTF. The DNA of the CDR3 is TGTGCCAGCTCACCGACAGGGGGTAACTATGGCTACACCTTC.